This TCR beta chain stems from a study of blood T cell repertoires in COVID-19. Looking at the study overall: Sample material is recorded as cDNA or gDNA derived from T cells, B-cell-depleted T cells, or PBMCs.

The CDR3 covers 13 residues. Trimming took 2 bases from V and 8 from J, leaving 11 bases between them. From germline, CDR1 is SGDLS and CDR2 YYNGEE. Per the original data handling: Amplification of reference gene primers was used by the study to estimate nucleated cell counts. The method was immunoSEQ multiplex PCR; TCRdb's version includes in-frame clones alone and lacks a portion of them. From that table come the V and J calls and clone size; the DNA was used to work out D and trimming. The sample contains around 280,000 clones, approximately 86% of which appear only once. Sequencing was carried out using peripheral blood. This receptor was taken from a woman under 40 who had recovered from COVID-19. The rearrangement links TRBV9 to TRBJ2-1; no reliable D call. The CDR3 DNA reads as TGTGCCAGCAGCGTTTTCGTAACGGATGAGCAGTTCTTC. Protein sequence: CASSVFVTDEQFF.